This TCR beta chain derives from a study of cytomegalovirus exposure and HLA in healthy donors. Study findings and constraints: It was in a later analysis that TCR association rates were seen to vary by HLA locus, highest for DRB1 and lowest for HLA-C. Association with HLA alleles at 0.05 false discovery rate was found for 16,951 TCR beta sequences in a later analysis.

With 60 Vbeta and 13 Jbeta primers, the PCR was carried out. The assay was immunoSEQ multiplex PCR, and TCRdb's table has in-frame clones only and misses some. In the table there are 160,000 or so clones, 80% of which are singletons. With V trimmed by 7 bases and J by 6 bases, 3 bases remained unmatched. Germline lookup yields CDR1 MNHNY and CDR2 SVGAGI (reference sequence). The CDR3 extends over 12 amino acids. This clone was counted a single time. Its antigen is still unknown. The sequenced material came from PBMCs. The receptor's source is a man under 40 in good health and CMV-seronegative. The chain couples TRBV6-6 to TRBJ1-3, with 7 bases matching TRBD1. The CDR3 here is CASKQGENTIYF. The CDR3 DNA is TGTGCCAGCAAGCAGGGGGAAAACACCATATATTTT.